The clone carrying this TCR beta chain has a handful of counts. The antigen is unknown. A single record per CDR3 protein comes from TCRdb applying MiXCR to the 5' RACE reads. The repertoire holds about 470,000 distinct CDR3 sequences, with about 18% as singletons. This CDR3 has 13 amino acids. Trimming removed 1 base from V and 3 bases from J, with 4 bases in between. The germline V gene has CDR1 LGHNA and CDR2 YNFKEQ. These data belong to a study of T-cell memory formation after mild COVID-19. Background on the study: Among the donors, TCR clusters were largely specific to each donor. Study conclusions and caveats: Chiefly within CM and EM were the contracting CD4+ clones; CD8+ ones were within EMRA.

Sequenced material: PBMCs or a T cell subset sorted from them (not recorded which). The source is an adult woman who had mild COVID-19 (a few samples of this study predate the infection). Cell type and time point are not known. The chain combines TRBV4-2 with TRBJ2-1; D gene unclear. The CDR3 nucleotides are TGTGCCAGCAGCCAAGTCAACTACAATGAGCAGTTCTTC. It specifies CASSQVNYNEQFF.